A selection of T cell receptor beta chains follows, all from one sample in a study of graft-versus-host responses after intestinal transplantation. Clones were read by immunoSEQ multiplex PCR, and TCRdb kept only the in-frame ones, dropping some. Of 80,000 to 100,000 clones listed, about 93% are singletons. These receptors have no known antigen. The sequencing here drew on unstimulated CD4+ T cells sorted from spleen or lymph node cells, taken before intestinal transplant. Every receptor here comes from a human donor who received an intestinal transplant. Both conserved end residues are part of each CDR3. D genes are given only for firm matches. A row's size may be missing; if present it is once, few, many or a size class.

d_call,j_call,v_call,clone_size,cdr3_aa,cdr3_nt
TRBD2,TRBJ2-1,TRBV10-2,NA,CASMFSGSYNEQFF,TGCGCCAGCATGTTTAGCGGGAGCTACAATGAGCAGTTCTTC
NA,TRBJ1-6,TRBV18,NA,CASSREAWSSPLHF,TGTGCCAGCTCACGGGAGGCTTGGAGTTCACCCCTCCACTTT
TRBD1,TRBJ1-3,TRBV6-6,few,CASSWGTGGASTIYF,TGTGCCAGCAGTTGGGGGACAGGGGGCGCTTCCACCATATATTTT
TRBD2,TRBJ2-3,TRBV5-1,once,CASRPTTSPSATDTQYF,TGCGCCAGCCGGCCCACGACTAGCCCGTCAGCCACAGATACGCAGTATTTT
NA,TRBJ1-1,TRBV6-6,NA,CATGGRAEAFF,TGTGCCACCGGGGGTAGGGCTGAAGCTTTCTTT
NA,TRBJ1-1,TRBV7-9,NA,CASSTRLAGMNTEAFF,TGTGCCAGCAGCACGCGACTGGCGGGAATGAACACTGAAGCTTTCTTT
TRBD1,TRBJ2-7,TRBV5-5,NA,CASSFRGPFEQYF,TGTGCCAGCAGCTTCAGGGGGCCTTTCGAGCAGTACTTC
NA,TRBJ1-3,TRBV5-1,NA,CASKQTDSGNTIYF,TGCGCCAGCAAACAAACCGACTCTGGAAACACCATATATTTT
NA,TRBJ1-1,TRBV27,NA,CASSLLWQGEAFF,TGTGCCAGCAGTTTATTATGGCAGGGTGAAGCTTTCTTT
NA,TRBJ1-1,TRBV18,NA,CASSPTATNTEAFF,TGTGCCAGCTCACCTACAGCAACGAACACTGAAGCTTTCTTT
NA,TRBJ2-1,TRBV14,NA,CASSQEFRVRQFF,TGTGCCAGCAGCCAAGAGTTCCGGGTCCGACAGTTCTTC
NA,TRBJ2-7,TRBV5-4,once,CASSRDTYEQYF,TGTGCCAGCAGCCGGGACACCTACGAGCAGTACTTC
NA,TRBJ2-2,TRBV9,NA,CASSVGPENTGELFF,TGTGCCAGCAGCGTAGGGCCAGAGAACACCGGGGAGCTGTTTTTT
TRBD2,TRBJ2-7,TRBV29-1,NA,CSVGRIPGTSGYEQYF,TGCAGCGTTGGAAGAATCCCCGGGACTAGTGGGTACGAGCAGTACTTC
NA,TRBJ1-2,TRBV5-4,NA,CASSRIPGFEEYTF,TGTGCCAGCAGCCGCATTCCGGGGTTCGAGGAATACACCTTC